A single sample is the source of the 12 T cell receptor beta chains below, sequenced in a study of blood T cell repertoires in COVID-19. TCRdb's copy holds only in-frame clones and misses some; the assay was immunoSEQ multiplex PCR. The sample has some 260,000 clones, around 88% seen once. The source material was peripheral blood. The source is an elderly man with acute or convalescent COVID-19.

There are a few counts of this clone. The V call is TRBV6-2 or TRBV6-3, the J call TRBJ2-3; the D is unclear. V was shortened by 5 bases and J by 8 bases, with 14 bases between the two germline ends. Germline CDR1 is MNHEY and CDR2 is SVGEGT. The CDR3 extends over 13 amino acids. The DNA of the CDR3 is TGTGCCAGCAGTCAAATCCATCCGGGTACGCAGTATTTT. Protein: CASSQIHPGTQYF.

This clone was picked up one time. V is TRBV10-3 and J is TRBJ2-3; TRBD1 agrees at 7 bases. Per germline, CDR1 ENHRY and CDR2 SYGVKD. J lost 5 bases, V lost 5 bases, and 7 bases had no gene match. The CDR3 loop spans 14 amino acids. The CDR3 nucleotides read TGTGCCATCAGTTCCGACAGGGTGGGAGATACGCAGTATTTT. Amino acids: CAISSDRVGDTQYF.

The CDR3 loop is CASSLAWLAVGGTDTQYF. Written as DNA, the CDR3 is TGCGCCAGCAGCTTGGCTTGGCTAGCGGTTGGGGGCACAGATACGCAGTATTTT. The V gene is TRBV5-1, the J gene TRBJ2-3; TRBD2 matches at 7 bases. Looked up from germline, CDR1 is SGHRS and CDR2 is YFSETQ. CDR3 size: 18 residues. Germline trimming cut 0 bases from V and 1 base from J; bases unmatched to any gene: 11.

This clone was observed once. The V gene is TRBV5-1, the J gene TRBJ2-3, with TRBD1 as a possible D gene (6 bases). CDR1 SGHRS and CDR2 YFSETQ come from the germline V gene. The V end was cut by 4 bases, the J end by 0 bases, with 12 bases between. This CDR3 comprises 15 residues. For the CDR3, the DNA is TGCGCCAGCAGCGTCGGGACAATAAGCACAGATACGCAGTATTTT. Its protein product is CASSVGTISTDTQYF.

The J gene is TRBJ2-7, the V gene TRBV6-1; TRBD1 aligns across 10 bases. Looked up from germline, CDR1 is MNHNS and CDR2 is SASEGT. Trimming cost V 2 bases and J 1 base; bases outside gene matches: 5. The CDR3 has 16 amino acids. CDR3 sequence (DNA): TGTGCCAGCAGTGAATCCGGGACAGGGGCTTCCTACGAGCAGTACTTC. As protein: CASSESGTGASYEQYF.

The chain carries TRBV19 and TRBJ2-2, with 13 bases identical to TRBD2. With V trimmed by 4 bases and J by 4 bases, 12 bases remained unmatched. The CDR3 covers 19 residues. CDR1 is LNHDA, CDR2 SQIVND, per germline (reference sequence). The CDR3 coding sequence is TGTGCCAGTAGTAGGGTCCCATTGGGACTAGCGGGAACCACCGGGGAGCTGTTTTTT. Translating it yields CASSRVPLGLAGTTGELFF.

The rearrangement uses TRBV19 and TRBJ2-7, with D possibly being TRBD2 (5 bases). The CDR3 extends over 15 amino acids. V was pared by 0 bases and J by 0 bases, with 9 bases between. CDR1 LNHDA and CDR2 SQIVND come from the germline V gene (reference sequence). CDR3 region: CASSIDRGLSYEQYF. CDR3 DNA: TGTGCCAGTAGTATAGACCGGGGTCTCTCCTACGAGCAGTACTTC.

The rearrangement joins TRBV5-4 to TRBJ2-7, with TRBD1 identical over 8 bases. After removal of 7 bases from V and 0 bases from J, the junction contained 6 bases not matched to a gene. The germline V gene encodes CDR1 SGHNT and CDR2 YYREEE (reference sequence). The CDR3 sequence is 14 residues long. The CDR3 DNA reads as TGTGCCAGCCCGAGGGGACAGGACTCCTACGAGCAGTACTTC. Its translation is CASPRGQDSYEQYF.

The chain recombines TRBV6-6 with TRBJ1-5; 8 bases match TRBD1. Germline values: CDR1 MNHNY, CDR2 SVGAGI (reference sequence). V dropped 8 bases and J dropped 3; count of bases not matched to a gene: 3. The CDR3 covers 13 residues. The CDR3 reads CASSDRANQPQHF. CDR3 nucleotide sequence: TGTGCCAGCTCGGACAGGGCCAATCAGCCCCAGCATTTT.

The V and J genes are TRBV18 and TRBJ2-7; perhaps TRBD1 as D (6 bases). V was shortened by 6 bases and J by 3 bases, with 21 bases between the two germline ends. CDR3 length: 16 amino acids. Germline CDR1 is KGHSH and CDR2 is LQKENI. The CDR3 DNA follows: TGTGCCAGCTCGCGATCAGCCCCGGACAGAGACTACGAGCAGTACTTC. Its protein product is CASSRSAPDRDYEQYF.

This chain connects TRBV5-1 to TRBJ1-4, with a weak D call TRBD1 (5 bases). Trimming removed 5 bases at V and 0 bases at J, with 8 bases between. Germline assignment: CDR1 SGHRS and CDR2 YFSETQ. The CDR3 loop spans 14 amino acids. CDR3 sequence (DNA): TGCGCCAGCAGGGCACAGGCAACTAATGAAAAACTGTTTTTT. It codes for CASRAQATNEKLFF.

This clone appeared a single time. The chain uses TRBV15 and TRBJ2-7; 11 positions agree with TRBD2. V trimming: 8 bases; J trimming: 3 bases; junction bases outside the gene matches: 6. CDR3 length: 14 residues. The germline gives CDR1 LNHNV, CDR2 YYDKDF (reference sequence). The CDR3 region is CATSPGTSGYEQYF. CDR3 bases: TGTGCCACCTCTCCAGGGACTAGCGGCTACGAGCAGTACTTC.